The next 11 T cell receptor beta chains were all read from a single sample in a study of CD8+ T cells in alopecia areata. After isolation, RNA underwent reverse transcription to generate cDNA as the sequencing template. The protocol was immunoSEQ multiplex PCR, while the TCRdb copy is restricted to in-frame clones and leaves out a portion. The sample holds roughly 120,000 clones; 50% to 75% are singletons and the top ten take around 30%. Stated treatment: oral pan-JAK inhibitor, 5-10 mg twice daily. Sequencing was performed on CD8+ T cells sorted from blood, taken at week 4, from a patient treated with tofacitinib. Receptors originate from a human donor with alopecia areata.

This clone was seen a handful of times. The V and J genes are TRBV6-1 and TRBJ1-4; 9 nucleotides line up with TRBD1. Germline V gene sequence: CDR1 MNHNS, CDR2 SASEGT. The CDR3 is 14 residues long. The J segment lost 5 bases and the V segment lost 6 bases, leaving 4 bases of the junction unmatched. CDR3 bases: TGTGCCAGCAGCCCGGGACAGGGCAATGAAAAACTGTTTTTT. This sequence encodes CASSPGQGNEKLFF.

V is TRBV30 and J is TRBJ2-7, with D possibly being TRBD1 (5 bases). The germline V and J ends were trimmed by 2 bases and 1 base, with 9 bases remaining between them. CDR3 length equals 13 residues. Looked up from germline, CDR1 is GTSNPN and CDR2 is SVGIG (reference sequence). CDR3 protein: CAWSFDSSYEQYF. Written as DNA, the CDR3 is TGTGCCTGGAGTTTTGACAGTTCCTACGAGCAGTACTTC.

This chain's CDR3 is CSVESGGSDEQFF. The CDR3 coding sequence is TGCAGCGTTGAAAGCGGGGGGAGCGATGAGCAGTTCTTC. This sequence joins TRBV29-1 and TRBJ2-1, with 9 bases identical to TRBD2. CDR1 SQVTM and CDR2 ANQGSEA come from the germline V gene. The CDR3 extends over 13 amino acids. Unmatched junction bases numbered 4, after V lost 2 bases and J lost 8 bases.

This chain connects TRBV30 to TRBJ1-6, with D maybe TRBD1 (5 bases). The CDR3 is 13 residues long. The germline V gene encodes CDR1 GTSNPN and CDR2 SVGIG (reference sequence). Deletions cut 1 base from V and 10 bases from J, with 11 bases between. The DNA for the CDR3 is TGTGCCTGGAGTGAACTGGGGGAATCACCCCTCCACTTT. It yields the protein CAWSELGESPLHF.

The chain joins TRBV27 to TRBJ2-7; D is uncertain. The germline V gene has CDR1 MNHEY and CDR2 SMNVEV (reference sequence). The CDR3 is 13 residues long. V shed 5 bases and J shed 3 bases, with 11 bases lying between them. The CDR3 DNA is TGTGCCAGCAGTCCCGGACGGCACTACGAGCAGTACTTC. Encoded protein: CASSPGRHYEQYF.

This sequence joins TRBV25-1 and TRBJ2-7; 10 bases agree with TRBD1. J was trimmed by 4 bases and V by 6 bases; bases with no gene match: 6. Germline CDR1 and CDR2: MGHDK and SYGVNS. This CDR3 comprises 14 residues. This CDR3 reads CASSTGTGEYEQYF. The CDR3 DNA sequence: TGTGCCAGCAGCACCGGGACAGGGGAGTACGAGCAGTACTTC.

The chain combines TRBV29-1 with TRBJ1-2, with no clear D. CDR3 length: 14 residues. CDR1 and CDR2 (germline): SQVTM, ANQGSEA. Trimming removed 4 bases at V and 5 bases at J, with 17 bases between. The CDR3 loop reads CSVGTEGILYGYTF. The DNA of the CDR3 is TGCAGCGTTGGTACCGAAGGGATTTTATATGGCTACACCTTC. The full variable domain, completed using reference TRBV29-1 and TRBJ1-2, is SAVISQKPSRDICQRGTSLTIQCQVDSQVTMMFWYRQQPGQSLTLIATANQGSEATYESGFVIDKFPISRPNLTFSTLTVSNMSPEDSSIYLCSVGTEGILYGYTFGSGTRLTVV.

In its sample, this clone was seen a few times. J is TRBJ2-5 and V is TRBV29-1; a possible D gene is TRBD1 (5 bases). The CDR3 length is 15 residues. Looked up from germline, CDR1 is SQVTM and CDR2 is ANQGSEA. Trimming pared 4 bases from V and 3 bases from J, leaving 18 bases between. Here the CDR3 reads CSVGMDMGLEETQYF. CDR3 DNA sequence: TGCAGCGTTGGAATGGACATGGGTCTGGAAGAGACCCAGTACTTC.

V is TRBV6-4 and J is TRBJ2-1; TRBD1 matches at 10 bases. The CDR3 runs to 12 residues. The V gene's germline CDR1 is MRHNA and CDR2 SNTAGT. The V segment lost 9 bases and the J segment 6 bases; nucleotides outside the gene matches: 2. CDR3 region: CARDRGPNEQFF. DNA for the CDR3: TGTGCCAGAGACAGGGGGCCCAATGAGCAGTTCTTC.

This clone came up a few times. The chain uses TRBV29-1 and TRBJ2-7; 10 nucleotides align to TRBD1. Germline CDR1 SQVTM, CDR2 ANQGSEA. This CDR3 spans 13 amino acids. V gave up 6 bases and J gave up 3 bases; unmatched junction bases: 5. This CDR3 is CSVTDRGDYEQYF. As DNA, the CDR3 is TGCAGCGTAACGGACAGGGGGGACTACGAGCAGTACTTC.

The chain links TRBV27 to TRBJ2-5, with TRBD2 identical over 7 bases. V was clipped by 2 bases and J by 3 bases; unmatched bases: 3. The CDR3 loop spans 14 amino acids. CDR1 and CDR2 (germline): MNHEY, SMNVEV (reference sequence). CDR3 sequence (DNA): TGTGCCAGCAGTTTAGGGCGGGAGAAAGAGACCCAGTACTTC. It is translated as CASSLGREKETQYF.